This T cell receptor (beta chain) was observed in a study of patients and donors after allogeneic stem cell transplantation. TCRdb processed the RT-PCR reads anew with MiXCR; each CDR3 protein has one entry. Of 920,000 or so distinct CDR3 sequences listed, about a sixth are singletons. This clonotype has only a few counts. Trimming removed 0 bases from V and 4 bases from J, with 21 bases in between. This CDR3 has 17 residues. Germline CDR1 reads SQVTM; CDR2 reads ANQGSEA. This chain uses TRBV29-1 with TRBJ2-5, with TRBD2 as a possible D gene (6 bases). The receptor was isolated from a human donor who was either an allogeneic HSCT recipient or a stem cell or donor lymphocyte infusion donor (not recorded which). It is not recorded whose cells these are; they may come from a transplant donor. Sequencing was carried out using blood, either unsorted or a sorted T cell fraction (not recorded which). The CDR3 loop is CSVEDIPLAGSGETQYF. The CDR3 nucleotides read TGCAGCGTTGAAGATATCCCCCTCGCGGGGTCAGGAGAGACCCAGTACTTC.